The clone carrying this T cell receptor beta chain was observed many times. The germline CDR1 and CDR2 sequences are MNHEY and SVGAGI. This CDR3 has 13 amino acids. Trimming took off 7 bases at V and 4 bases at J, with 12 bases between the two ends. TCRdb processed the RT-PCR reads anew with MiXCR; each CDR3 protein has one entry. The table shows about 680,000 distinct CDR3 sequences, with approximately 14% occurring only once. Material: memory CD4+ T cells from blood. The chain combines TRBV6-5 with TRBJ2-3; D call uncertain. The receptor was isolated from a female donor in good health, serving as a healthy control. CDR3 DNA: TGTGCCAGCACTGACGACCTGGCAGATACGCAGTATTTT. Translated, it gives CASTDDLADTQYF.